Described below is a single T cell receptor (beta chain) sequence and its context. Its antigen is not known. This entry belongs to a study of cytomegalovirus exposure and HLA in healthy donors. Across the study: A later analysis reported the 90 to 150 validation repertoires used the same platform as the approximately 670 first-cohort repertoires. Study-wide results and caveats: The study listed 164 cytomegalovirus-associated TCR beta chains. Reports described diagnosis of cytomegalovirus status by the classifier as highly specific and sensitive.

The approximately 120-subject validation cohort, separate from the approximately 670-subject first cohort, included the donors. The CDR3 spans 16 residues. Per germline, CDR1 SEHNR and CDR2 FQNEAQ (reference sequence). V shed 5 bases, J shed 2 bases, and the junction held 8 bases outside the gene matches. Measured with immunoSEQ multiplex PCR; TCRdb has only the in-frame clones, and not every one. Counted here are about 140,000 clones, more than 85% occurring once; the ten biggest clones make up 8.7%. Sequencing input: PBMCs. This chain joins TRBV7-9 and TRBJ2-3, with 9 bases identical to TRBD2. This clonotype was obtained from a man between 18 and 29 years old in good health and CMV-seropositive. The CDR3 region has the DNA TGTGCCAGCAGCCCGGCCCTAGCGGGGCACACAGATACGCAGTATTTT. It yields the protein CASSPALAGHTDTQYF.